Below, 18 T cell receptor beta chains from the same sample are listed, as sequenced in a study of blood T cell repertoires in COVID-19. Using immunoSEQ multiplex PCR, the repertoire was profiled, and TCRdb retains in-frame clones only, with some absent. Of 10,000 or so clones in the sample, 60% to 75% were seen once. Specimen: peripheral blood. The receptors stem from a man aged 55-75 years with COVID-19, enrolled during active disease.

This clone has a handful of counts. The CDR3 sequence: CASSHPGGKNEQYV. The CDR3 DNA follows: TGTGCCAGCAGCCACCCTGGGGGGAAGAACGAGCAGTACGTC. The rearrangement joins TRBV7-2 to TRBJ2-7, with TRBD2 as a possible D gene (6 bases). CDR3 length: 14 residues. The V and J ends lost 5 bases and 5 bases respectively, with 16 bases between them. The germline V gene encodes CDR1 SGHTA and CDR2 FQGNSA.

This clone is medium-sized within its sample. The V call is TRBV11-2, the J call TRBJ2-2; D not certain. Germline CDR1 and CDR2: SGHAT and FQNNGV. Trimming pared 1 base from V and 2 bases from J, leaving 8 bases between. The CDR3 is 15 residues long. The CDR3 DNA follows: TGTGCCAGCAGCTTAGTTGACATCAACACCGGGGAGCTGTTTTTT. This gives the protein CASSLVDINTGELFF.

The V and J genes are TRBV14 and TRBJ1-3, with D possibly being TRBD1 (6 bases). V lost 4 bases and J 3 bases, leaving 10 bases between the germline ends. CDR3 length: 14 residues. CDR1 is SGHDN, CDR2 FVKESK, per germline. In nucleotides, the CDR3 is TGTGCCAGCAGCCTACAGGGTGGTGGAAACACCATATATTTT. It encodes CASSLQGGGNTIYF.

V usage is TRBV18 and J usage is TRBJ1-1, with D unclear. Germline CDR1 is KGHSH and CDR2 is LQKENI. This CDR3 comprises 14 residues. The V gene lost 5 bases and the J gene lost 6 bases, with 16 bases spanning the gap. The CDR3 protein is CASSMTDSGAEAFF. The CDR3 DNA reads as TGTGCCAGCTCAATGACGGATTCTGGAGCTGAAGCTTTCTTT.

The CDR3 reads CASSVDGGNQPQHF. In nucleotides, the CDR3 is TGTGCCAGCAGCGTGGACGGGGGCAATCAGCCCCAGCATTTT. This chain connects TRBV7-6 to TRBJ1-5; D unclear. The germline gives CDR1 SGHVS, CDR2 FNYEAQ. CDR3 length: 14 residues. Trimming removed 5 bases from V and 2 bases from J, with 10 bases in between.

V usage is TRBV28 and J usage is TRBJ2-7, with 7 positions matching TRBD2. Germline trimming cut 6 bases from V and 0 bases from J; bases unmatched to any gene: 5. Germline V lookup: CDR1 MDHEN, CDR2 SYDVKM. The CDR3 consists of 14 residues. The CDR3 region has the DNA TGTGCCAGCAGCGCCGGGGGGAGCTCCTACGAGCAGTACTTC. Amino acids: CASSAGGSSYEQYF.

The V call is TRBV12-3 or TRBV12-4, the J call TRBJ1-2; D remains ambiguous. Trimming left V 6 bases short and J 8 bases short, with 16 bases between. This CDR3 spans 13 amino acids. In DNA form, the CDR3 reads TGTGCCAGCAGAGAAGCGGGCTTTGGAGGCTACACCTTC. It specifies CASREAGFGGYTF.

This clone occurred a few times. This sequence joins TRBV13 and TRBJ2-7; D is unclear. This CDR3 contains 12 residues. Per germline, CDR1 PRHDT and CDR2 FYEKMQ (reference sequence). The ends were cut back, 2 bases at V and 0 bases at J, with 2 bases in the middle. CDR3 bases: TGTGCCAGCAGCTTACTCTCCTACGAGCAGTACTTC. This sequence encodes CASSLLSYEQYF.

The chain uses TRBV2 and TRBJ2-1, with D unclear. This CDR3 is built from 10 residues. Germline V gene data show CDR1 as SNHLY and CDR2 as FYNNEI. V lost 10 bases and J lost 4, with 5 bases in between. The CDR3 sequence: CANSYNEQFF. The CDR3, as DNA: TGTGCCAACTCGTACAATGAGCAGTTCTTC.

V usage is TRBV6-5 and J usage is TRBJ2-3, with TRBD2 identical over 9 bases. The CDR3 length is 12 residues. Germline V CDR1 and CDR2: MNHEY, SVGAGI. The CDR3 sequence: CAAAGGTDTQYF. The CDR3 nucleotides are TGTGCGGCGGCGGGAGGGACAGATACGCAGTATTTT.

The rearrangement uses TRBV30 and TRBJ2-3; 8 bases are a match to TRBD2. Germline values: CDR1 GTSNPN, CDR2 SVGIG (reference sequence). V shed 2 bases, J shed 0 bases, and the junction held 13 bases outside the gene matches. The CDR3 spans 18 residues. CDR3 nucleotide sequence: TGTGCCTGGAGTAAGGGGAAAGCGGGAGCGGGTAGCACAGATACGCAGTATTTT. Amino acid sequence: CAWSKGKAGAGSTDTQYF.

The chain carries TRBV12-5 and TRBJ2-1; perhaps TRBD2 as D (6 bases). Trimming cost V 6 bases and J 4 bases, with 19 bases left between them. The V gene's germline CDR1 is LGHNT and CDR2 FRNRAP. This CDR3 is built from 16 residues. This CDR3 reads CASGFPLAGFYNEQFF. The CDR3 nucleotides read TGTGCTAGTGGGTTTCCCCTGGCGGGGTTTTACAATGAGCAGTTCTTC.

This clone has just a few counts. The V and J genes are TRBV5-6 and TRBJ2-5, with D tentatively TRBD1 (6 bases). This CDR3 comprises 16 residues. Germline CDR1 SGHDT, CDR2 YYEEEE. V was clipped by 2 bases and J by 5 bases, with 19 bases between them. This CDR3 reads CASSLRYRVTTETQYF. CDR3 nucleotides: TGTGCCAGCAGCTTAAGGTACAGGGTCACTACGGAGACCCAGTACTTC.

This rearrangement joins TRBV7-8 to TRBJ2-5; D is unresolved. Per the germline V gene, CDR1 is SGHVS and CDR2 is FQNEAQ. V was cut by 0 bases and J by 5 bases, with 16 bases left in between. CDR3 length equals 16 residues. CDR3 nucleotide sequence: TGTGCCAGCAGCTTAGCGAGTAGAGATCTCCGGGAGACCCAGTACTTC. Its protein is CASSLASRDLRETQYF.

The J gene is TRBJ1-6, the V gene TRBV18; D perhaps matches TRBD1 (6 bases). V was cut by 1 base and J by 11 bases, with 15 bases left in between. The CDR3 spans 15 residues. Germline V lookup: CDR1 KGHSH, CDR2 LQKENI. The CDR3 loop reads CASSPQAGQGTPLHF. As DNA, the CDR3 is TGTGCCAGCTCACCACAGGCAGGGCAGGGGACACCCCTCCACTTT.

The chain combines TRBV15 with TRBJ1-1; D not certain. V gave up 3 bases and J gave up 0 bases, with 8 bases separating them. Germline lookup yields CDR1 LNHNV and CDR2 YYDKDF (reference sequence). The CDR3 covers 14 residues. CDR3 DNA sequence: TGTGCCACCAGCAGCGAACACATGAACACTGAAGCTTTCTTT. Translated: CATSSEHMNTEAFF.

The chain links TRBV10-3 to TRBJ2-5; 12 bases align to TRBD2. Trimming at V came to 10 bases and at J to 4 bases, leaving 10 bases not matched to a gene. CDR3 length equals 15 residues. The V gene's germline CDR1 is ENHRY and CDR2 SYGVKD. The CDR3 bases are TGTGCCACCGGGCTAGCGGGAGGGCCAGGAGAGACCCAGTACTTC. Amino acids: CATGLAGGPGETQYF.

The chain uses TRBV29-1 and TRBJ2-3, with 10 bases fitting TRBD2. The CDR3 is made up of 12 amino acids. Germline lookup yields CDR1 SQVTM and CDR2 ANQGSEA. Trimming removed 7 bases from V and 4 bases from J; junction bases left unmatched: 2. CDR3 in amino acids: CSASGGADTQYF. The CDR3 nucleotides are TGCAGCGCTAGCGGGGGAGCAGATACGCAGTATTTT.